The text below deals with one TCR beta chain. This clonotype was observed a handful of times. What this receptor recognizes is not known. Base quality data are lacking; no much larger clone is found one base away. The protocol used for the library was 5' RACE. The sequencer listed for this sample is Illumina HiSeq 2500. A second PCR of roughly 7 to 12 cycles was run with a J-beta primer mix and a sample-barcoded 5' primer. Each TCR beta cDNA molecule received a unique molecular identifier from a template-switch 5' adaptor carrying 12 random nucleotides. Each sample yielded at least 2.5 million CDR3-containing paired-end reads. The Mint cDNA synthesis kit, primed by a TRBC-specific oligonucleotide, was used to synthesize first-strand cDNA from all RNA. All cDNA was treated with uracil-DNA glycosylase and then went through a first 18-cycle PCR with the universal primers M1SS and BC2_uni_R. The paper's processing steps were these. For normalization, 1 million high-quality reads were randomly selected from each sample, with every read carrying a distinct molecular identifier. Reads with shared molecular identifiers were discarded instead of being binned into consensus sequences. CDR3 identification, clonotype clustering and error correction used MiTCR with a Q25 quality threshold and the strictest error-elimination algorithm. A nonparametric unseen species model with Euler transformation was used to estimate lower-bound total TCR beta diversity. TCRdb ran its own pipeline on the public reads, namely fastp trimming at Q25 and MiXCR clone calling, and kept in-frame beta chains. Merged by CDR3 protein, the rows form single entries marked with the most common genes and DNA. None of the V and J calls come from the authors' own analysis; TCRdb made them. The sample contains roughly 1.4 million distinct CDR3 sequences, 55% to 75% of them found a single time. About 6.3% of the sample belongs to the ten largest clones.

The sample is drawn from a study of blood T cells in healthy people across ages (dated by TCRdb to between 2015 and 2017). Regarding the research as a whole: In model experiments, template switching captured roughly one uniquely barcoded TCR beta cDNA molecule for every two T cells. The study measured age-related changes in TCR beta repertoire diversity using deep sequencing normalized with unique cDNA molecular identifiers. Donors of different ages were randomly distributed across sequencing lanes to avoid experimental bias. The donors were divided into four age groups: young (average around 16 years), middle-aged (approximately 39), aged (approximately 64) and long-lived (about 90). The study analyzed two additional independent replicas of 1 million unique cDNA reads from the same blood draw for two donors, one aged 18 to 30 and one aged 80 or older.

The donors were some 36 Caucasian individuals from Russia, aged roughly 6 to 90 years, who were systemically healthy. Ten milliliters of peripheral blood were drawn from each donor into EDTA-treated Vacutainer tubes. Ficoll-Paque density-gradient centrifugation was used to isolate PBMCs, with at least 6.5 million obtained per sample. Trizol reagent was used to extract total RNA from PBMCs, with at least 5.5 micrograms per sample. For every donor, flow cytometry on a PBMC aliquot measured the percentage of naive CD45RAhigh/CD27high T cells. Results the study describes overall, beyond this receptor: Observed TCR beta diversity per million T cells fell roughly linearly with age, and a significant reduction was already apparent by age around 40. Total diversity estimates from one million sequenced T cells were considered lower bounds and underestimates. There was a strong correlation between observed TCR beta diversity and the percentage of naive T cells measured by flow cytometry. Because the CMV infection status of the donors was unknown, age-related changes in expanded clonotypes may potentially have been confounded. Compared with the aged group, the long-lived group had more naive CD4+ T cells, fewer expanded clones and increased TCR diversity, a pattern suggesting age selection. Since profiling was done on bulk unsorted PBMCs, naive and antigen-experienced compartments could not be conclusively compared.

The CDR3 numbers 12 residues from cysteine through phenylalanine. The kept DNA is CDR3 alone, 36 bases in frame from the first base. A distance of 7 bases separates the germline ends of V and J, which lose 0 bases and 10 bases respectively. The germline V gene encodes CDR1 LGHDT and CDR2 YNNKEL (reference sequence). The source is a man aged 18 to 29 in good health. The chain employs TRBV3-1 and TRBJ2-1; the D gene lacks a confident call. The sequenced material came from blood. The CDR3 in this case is CASSQEMAEQFF. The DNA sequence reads TGTGCCAGCAGCCAAGAGATGGCGGAGCAGTTCTTC.